This record concerns one T cell receptor beta chain sequence. PCR amplification relied on 60 Vbeta primers (plus 13 Jbeta primers). The assay was immunoSEQ multiplex PCR, and TCRdb's table has in-frame clones only and misses some. The table records 90,000 to 120,000 clones, around two thirds of them present only once. The sample comes from a study of cytomegalovirus exposure and HLA in healthy donors. The CDR3 has 15 amino acids. CDR1 is SGHTA, CDR2 FQGTGA, per germline. V was cut by 0 bases and J by 8 bases, with 14 bases left in between. This chain uses TRBV7-3 with TRBJ2-1, with D tentatively TRBD2 (5 bases). The clonotype was recovered from a woman aged 40 to 49 in good health and CMV-seropositive. Material: PBMCs. CDR3 DNA: TGTGCCAGCAGCTTAACGCCGTCTAGCAGCGATGAGCAGTTCTTC. Translated, it gives CASSLTPSSSDEQFF.